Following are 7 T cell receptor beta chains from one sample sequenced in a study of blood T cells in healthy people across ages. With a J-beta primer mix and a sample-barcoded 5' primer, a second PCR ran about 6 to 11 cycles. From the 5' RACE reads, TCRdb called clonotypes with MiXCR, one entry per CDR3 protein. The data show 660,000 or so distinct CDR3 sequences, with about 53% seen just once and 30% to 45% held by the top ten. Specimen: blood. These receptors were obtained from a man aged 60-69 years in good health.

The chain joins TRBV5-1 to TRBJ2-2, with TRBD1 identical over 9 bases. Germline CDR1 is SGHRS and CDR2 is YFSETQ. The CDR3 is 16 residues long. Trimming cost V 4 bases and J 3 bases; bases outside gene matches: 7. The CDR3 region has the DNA TGCGCCAGCAGCCCGGAACAGGGGGCATACACCGGGGAGCTGTTTTTT. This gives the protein CASSPEQGAYTGELFF.

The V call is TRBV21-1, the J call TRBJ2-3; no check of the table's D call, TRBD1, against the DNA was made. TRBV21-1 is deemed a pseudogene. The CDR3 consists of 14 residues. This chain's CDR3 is CASSKGRHTDTQYF. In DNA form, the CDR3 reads TGTGCCAGCAGCAAGGGGCGCCACACAGATACGCAGTATTTT.

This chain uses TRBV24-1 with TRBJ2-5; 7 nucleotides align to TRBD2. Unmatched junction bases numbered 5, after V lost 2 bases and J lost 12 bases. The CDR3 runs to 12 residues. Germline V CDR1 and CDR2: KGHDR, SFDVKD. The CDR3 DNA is TGTGCCACCAGTGATTCGGCGGGAGTGGAGTACTTC. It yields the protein CATSDSAGVEYF.

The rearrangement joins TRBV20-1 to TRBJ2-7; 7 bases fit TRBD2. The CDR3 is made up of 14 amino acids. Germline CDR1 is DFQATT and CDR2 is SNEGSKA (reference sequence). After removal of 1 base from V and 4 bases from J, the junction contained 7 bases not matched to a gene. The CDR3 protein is CSARGARGGYEQYF. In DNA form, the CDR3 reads TGCAGTGCTAGAGGCGCGAGGGGAGGGTACGAGCAGTACTTC.

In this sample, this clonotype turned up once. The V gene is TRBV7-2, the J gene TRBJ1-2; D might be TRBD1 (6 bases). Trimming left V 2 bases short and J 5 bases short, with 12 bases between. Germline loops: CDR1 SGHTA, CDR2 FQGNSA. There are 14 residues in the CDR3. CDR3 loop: CASSLNRGQYGYTF. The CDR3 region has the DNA TGTGCCAGCAGCTTAAATCGGGGGCAGTATGGCTACACCTTC.

CDR3 sequence: CASSPRKLEGRSGANVLTF. Written as DNA, the CDR3 is TGTGCCAGCAGCCCGCGCAAATTGGAGGGGAGATCTGGGGCCAACGTCCTGACTTTC. The chain carries TRBV3-1 and TRBJ2-6; weak D call: TRBD2 (6 bases). Trimming shortened V by 4 bases and J by 1 base, and 20 bases separated the two germline ends. Germline CDR1 is LGHDT and CDR2 is YNNKEL (reference sequence). The CDR3 covers 19 residues.

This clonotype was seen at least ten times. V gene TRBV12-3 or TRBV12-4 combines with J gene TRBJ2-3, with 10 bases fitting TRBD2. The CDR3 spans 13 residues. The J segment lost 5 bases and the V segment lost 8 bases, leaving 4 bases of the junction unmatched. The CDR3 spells CASASGGGDTQYF. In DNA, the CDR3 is TGTGCCAGCGCTAGCGGGGGCGGAGATACGCAGTATTTT.